These T cell receptor beta chains were read from a single sample in a study of Graves' ophthalmopathy and Graves' hyperthyroidism. TCRdb re-called the multiplex PCR reads through MiXCR, storing one row per CDR3 protein. This repertoire shows some 410,000 distinct CDR3 sequences, around a fifth found once; its top ten account for under 3.5%. Sequencing was carried out using peripheral blood. These receptors originate from a woman between 18 and 29 years old with stable Graves' hyperthyroidism. Each CDR3 is given with its conserved first and last residue. A D gene is named only where the DNA matches it firmly. Clone sizes are given selectively: once, few, many, or a class where the clone is expanded.

-	TRBV7-3	-	TRBJ2-2	CASSSTSGELFF	TGTGCCAGCAGCTCAACCTCCGGGGAGCTGTTTTTT
-	TRBV11-2	many	TRBJ2-7	CASSLSSAEVYEQYF	TGTGCCAGCAGCTTGTCGTCCGCAGAAGTATACGAGCAGTACTTC
TRBD2	TRBV6-1	many	TRBJ2-2	CASSLGEGLGELFF	TGTGCCAGCAGCCTAGGGGAGGGCCTCGGGGAGCTGTTTTTT
-	TRBV28	-	TRBJ2-5	CASRSFPAAGLQETQYF	TGTGCCAGCAGAAGTTTCCCGGCGGCGGGTCTCCAAGAGACCCAGTACTTC
TRBD1	TRBV18	-	TRBJ2-5	CASSPRTGAYQETQYF	TGTGCCAGCTCACCACGGACAGGGGCGTACCAAGAGACCCAGTACTTC
-	TRBV6-5	few	TRBJ1-2	CASSSTGLGGGYTF	TGTGCCAGCAGTTCTACAGGGCTCGGGGGTGGCTACACCTTC
TRBD2	TRBV30	many	TRBJ2-5	CAWSAVWRGRASETQYF	TGTGCCTGGAGTGCAGTTTGGCGCGGGAGGGCAAGCGAGACCCAGTACTTC
-	TRBV30	-	TRBJ1-1	CAYGRGQNTEAFF	TGTGCCTACGGAAGGGGACAGAACACTGAAGCTTTCTTT
-	TRBV5-1	-	TRBJ2-2	CASSLLTMNTGELFF	TGCGCCAGCAGCTTACTGACAATGAACACCGGGGAGCTGTTTTTT
-	TRBV11-2	few	TRBJ1-1	CASSRLRDVGTEAFF	TGTGCCAGCAGCCGTTTACGTGACGTTGGCACTGAAGCTTTCTTT
-	TRBV25-1	many	TRBJ2-5	CASSEAGVETQYF	TGTGCCAGCAGTGAAGCAGGGGTGGAGACCCAGTACTTC
-	TRBV28	many	TRBJ1-1	CASTLGWTNTEAFF	TGTGCCAGCACCCTGGGGTGGACGAACACTGAAGCTTTCTTT
-	TRBV28	many	TRBJ2-7	CASFRGGTPGSYEQYF	TGTGCCAGCTTCCGGGGCGGAACTCCGGGATCCTACGAGCAGTACTTC
-	TRBV28	many	TRBJ2-7	CASSSQPLYEQYF	TGTGCCAGCAGTTCACAGCCCCTCTACGAGCAGTACTTC
TRBD1	TRBV29-1	-	TRBJ2-2	CSVEDPGVTGGNGELFF	TGCAGCGTTGAAGATCCAGGGGTCACAGGGGGAAATGGGGAGCTGTTTTTT
-	TRBV24-1	many	TRBJ2-5	CATSDLLGPAHF	TGTGCCACCAGTGATTTGCTAGGGCCGGCGCACTTC
TRBD2	TRBV12-3/TRBV12-4	-	TRBJ2-7	CASNLGLAGGSYEQYF	TGTGCCAGCAACCTGGGACTAGCGGGAGGTTCCTACGAGCAGTACTTC
TRBD2	TRBV25-1	many	TRBJ2-5	CASSATSGRYGQETQYF	TGTGCCAGCAGTGCAACTAGCGGGAGGTACGGCCAAGAGACCCAGTACTTC
TRBD2	TRBV20-1	many	TRBJ2-5	CSAKGLAGGFQETQYF	TGCAGTGCTAAGGGACTAGCGGGAGGTTTCCAAGAGACCCAGTACTTC
-	TRBV2	many	TRBJ1-5	CASSEGAYQPQHF	TGTGCCAGCAGTGAGGGGGCTTATCAGCCCCAGCATTTT
-	TRBV28	many	TRBJ1-3	CASVPAPFPYSGNTIYF	TGTGCCAGCGTGCCGGCCCCATTCCCCTACTCTGGAAACACCATATATTTT
TRBD1	TRBV7-2	many	TRBJ2-7	CASRYTGQGVYEQYF	TGTGCCAGCAGATATACCGGACAGGGAGTCTACGAGCAGTACTTC
TRBD2	TRBV5-6	many	TRBJ2-7	CASSSPLIGGSDEQYF	TGTGCCAGCAGCTCCCCTCTTATCGGGGGGTCGGACGAGCAGTACTTC
-	TRBV28	many	TRBJ1-2	CASSVTGTLSHGYTF	TGTGCCAGCAGTGTAACCGGGACGTTAAGTCATGGCTACACCTTC
TRBD1	TRBV12-3/TRBV12-4	-	TRBJ1-1	CASSPIQGVTGTEAFF	TGTGCCAGCAGCCCAATTCAGGGGGTAACGGGGACTGAAGCTTTCTTT
TRBD1	TRBV28	-	TRBJ1-1	CASSTRTGEEAFF	TGTGCCAGCAGCACGAGGACAGGGGAGGAAGCTTTCTTT
-	TRBV6-5	many	TRBJ2-7	CASSYSAGVYEQYF	TGTGCCAGCAGTTACTCGGCCGGAGTCTACGAGCAGTACTTC
-	TRBV12-3/TRBV12-4	-	TRBJ2-5	CASSHPRTQETQYF	TGTGCCAGCAGCCACCCCCGGACTCAAGAGACCCAGTACTTC
-	TRBV7-8	few	TRBJ2-7	CASSLGRQYEQYF	TGTGCCAGCAGCTTAGGTCGTCAATACGAGCAGTACTTC
-	TRBV12-3/TRBV12-4	-	TRBJ2-5	CASTRGGQVKTQYF	TGTGCCAGCACCAGGGGAGGGCAGGTGAAGACCCAGTACTTC
-	TRBV7-8	few	TRBJ1-5	CASSLLAPGYQPQHF	TGTGCCAGCAGCTTACTAGCCCCCGGTTATCAGCCCCAGCATTTT
-	TRBV20-1	many	TRBJ1-2	CSARGTEAPIYGYTF	TGCAGTGCTAGAGGCACGGAGGCCCCGATCTATGGCTACACCTTC
-	TRBV12-3/TRBV12-4	many	TRBJ1-5	CASSFGSAADLAQHF	TGTGCCAGCAGTTTCGGTTCGGCAGCAGACTTAGCCCAGCATTTT
-	TRBV4-3	many	TRBJ1-6	CASRSTDNSPLHF	TGCGCCAGCAGGAGTACCGATAATTCACCCCTCCACTTT
-	TRBV6-1	many	TRBJ1-1	CASSEWGADTEAFF	TGTGCCAGCAGTGAATGGGGGGCTGACACTGAAGCTTTCTTT